This T cell receptor beta chain was identified during a study of blood T cell repertoires in COVID-19. About the research overall: COVID-19 samples collected from the United States, Italy and Spain covered acute and convalescent phases. T cells, B-cell-depleted T cells, or PBMCs supplied cDNA or gDNA.

Only one count was recorded for this clone. The V gene end was trimmed by 4 bases and the J gene end by 5 bases; junction bases not matched to a gene: 2. CDR3 length equals 16 residues. CDR1 and CDR2 from the germline V gene are LNHDA and SQIVND (reference sequence). Libraries were prepared by immunoSEQ multiplex PCR; TCRdb keeps only in-frame clonotypes and omits some of them. The table includes fewer than 350,000 clones, around 86% detected once. The TCR originated in a woman aged 30 to 39 who had recovered from COVID-19. V usage is TRBV19 and J usage is TRBJ2-2, with 15 bases matching TRBD2. The sequenced material came from peripheral blood. DNA of the CDR3: TGTGCCAGTAGTAACGGGACTAGCGGGGGGACCGGGGAGCTGTTTTTT. This sequence encodes CASSNGTSGGTGELFF.